This T cell receptor beta chain appears in the sequencing data of a study of blood T cell repertoires in COVID-19. Study-wide background: Specimens from acute and convalescent COVID-19 originated in the United States, Italy and Spain.

Germline V lookup: CDR1 SGHDT, CDR2 YYEEEE. CDR3 size: 15 residues. V lost 3 bases and J 7 bases, leaving 14 bases between the germline ends. Original handling: Reference gene primer amplification yielded estimated nucleated cell counts. Method: immunoSEQ multiplex PCR; TCRdb's copy keeps in-frame clones and lacks some. V, J and clone size are taken as reported in that table, and D and trimming were inferred from the DNA itself. The sample carries about 74,000 clones, 80% to 90% recorded once. Material: peripheral blood. This clonotype was sampled from a woman at least 80 years old with active or convalescent COVID-19. V usage is TRBV5-6 and J usage is TRBJ1-6; D is unclear. CDR3 nucleotide sequence: TGTGCCAGCAGCTCCTACCTGTCTCGGAATTCACCCCTCCACTTT. Residues: CASSSYLSRNSPLHF. Complete variable domain (other parts from reference TRBV5-6 and TRBJ1-6): DAGVTQSPTHLIKTRGQQVTLRCSPKSGHDTVSWYQQALGQGPQFIFQYYEEEERQRGNFPDRFSGHQFPNYSSELNVNALLLGDSALYLCASSSYLSRNSPLHFGNGTRLTVT.